This TCR beta chain was sequenced in a study of T-cell reconstitution after alpha-beta-depleted transplantation in children. Overall study findings and caveats: Some patients owed their high day-60 TCRbeta diversity to surviving recipient T cells and thymic progenitors. Expanded graft clones, several hundred of them, were reportedly the source of alpha-beta T cells about two months after transplant. T-cell numbers and diversity, one year after transplant, stemmed largely from T cells that were newly produced.

Unique molecular identifiers were incorporated during preparation of the TCRbeta library. TCRdb ran MiXCR on the PCR reads and lists one entry per CDR3 protein. This repertoire shows about 830,000 distinct CDR3 sequences, 16% found once; its top ten account for about 5%. This clonotype has a handful of counts. Antigen unknown. The germline V gene has CDR1 DFQATT and CDR2 SNEGSKA (reference sequence). With 0 bases removed from V and 1 base from J, the gap between germline ends came to 15 bases. The CDR3 covers 16 residues. The clonotype comes from a male patient between 10 and 17 years old who had a stem cell transplant for acute lymphoblastic leukemia, so the T cells may come from the graft donor. The chain employs TRBV20-1 and TRBJ1-2; tentative D call: TRBD1 (5 bases). Specimen: PBMCs, mostly from graft donor cells, collected 360 days after TCRalphabeta/CD19-depleted stem cell transplant. The CDR3 loop is CSAREFDSDFNYGYTF. The CDR3 region has the DNA TGCAGTGCTAGAGAATTCGACAGCGACTTTAACTATGGCTACACCTTC.